The clone carrying this TCR beta chain was counted at least ten times. The sample belongs to a study of molecular identifiers for immune sequencing clone quantification. In TCRdb, the PCR reads were re-called with MiXCR into one record per CDR3 protein. This sample carries more than 10,000 distinct CDR3 sequences, around a sixth of them seen once, and the ten largest clones take approximately 1.4%. This CDR3 comprises 17 residues. Germline V gene lookup returns CDR1 SGHAT and CDR2 FQNNGV. The V end was cut by 4 bases, the J end by 0 bases, with 17 bases between. The source is a human donor in good health. Some libraries in this study had Jurkat cell RNA spiked in. Sequencing input: naive CD8+ T cells from blood, with Jurkat cell RNA spiked in. Subset reported: FACS-sorted CD8+CD4-CCR7+CD45RA+ naive T cells. This rearrangement joins TRBV11-2 to TRBJ2-3; possible D gene TRBD2, 6 bases. CDR3 DNA sequence: TGTGCCAGCAGCTCCACGCCCCTAGCGAGTAGCACAGATACGCAGTATTTT. Translation gives CASSSTPLASSTDTQYF.